This entry features one TCR beta chain sequence. The ends were cut back, 1 base at V and 11 bases at J, with 18 bases in the middle. The CDR3 contains 16 residues. Germline V gives CDR1 LNHDA, CDR2 SQIVND (reference sequence). The PCR made use of 60 Vbeta and 13 Jbeta primers. Clones were read by immunoSEQ multiplex PCR, and TCRdb kept only the in-frame ones, dropping some. The sample gives 90,000 to 110,000 clones, about two thirds of which show up once; roughly 5.5% is in the top ten. The data are from a study of cytomegalovirus exposure and HLA in healthy donors. The source material was PBMCs. The TCR originated in a woman aged 70-85 years in good health and CMV-seropositive. The chain has TRBV19 and TRBJ1-6; D possibly corresponds to TRBD1 (5 bases). The DNA for the CDR3 is TGTGCCAGTAGTATAGGACAGTCGATTTTGGAGACACCCCTCCACTTT. Translation gives CASSIGQSILETPLHF.